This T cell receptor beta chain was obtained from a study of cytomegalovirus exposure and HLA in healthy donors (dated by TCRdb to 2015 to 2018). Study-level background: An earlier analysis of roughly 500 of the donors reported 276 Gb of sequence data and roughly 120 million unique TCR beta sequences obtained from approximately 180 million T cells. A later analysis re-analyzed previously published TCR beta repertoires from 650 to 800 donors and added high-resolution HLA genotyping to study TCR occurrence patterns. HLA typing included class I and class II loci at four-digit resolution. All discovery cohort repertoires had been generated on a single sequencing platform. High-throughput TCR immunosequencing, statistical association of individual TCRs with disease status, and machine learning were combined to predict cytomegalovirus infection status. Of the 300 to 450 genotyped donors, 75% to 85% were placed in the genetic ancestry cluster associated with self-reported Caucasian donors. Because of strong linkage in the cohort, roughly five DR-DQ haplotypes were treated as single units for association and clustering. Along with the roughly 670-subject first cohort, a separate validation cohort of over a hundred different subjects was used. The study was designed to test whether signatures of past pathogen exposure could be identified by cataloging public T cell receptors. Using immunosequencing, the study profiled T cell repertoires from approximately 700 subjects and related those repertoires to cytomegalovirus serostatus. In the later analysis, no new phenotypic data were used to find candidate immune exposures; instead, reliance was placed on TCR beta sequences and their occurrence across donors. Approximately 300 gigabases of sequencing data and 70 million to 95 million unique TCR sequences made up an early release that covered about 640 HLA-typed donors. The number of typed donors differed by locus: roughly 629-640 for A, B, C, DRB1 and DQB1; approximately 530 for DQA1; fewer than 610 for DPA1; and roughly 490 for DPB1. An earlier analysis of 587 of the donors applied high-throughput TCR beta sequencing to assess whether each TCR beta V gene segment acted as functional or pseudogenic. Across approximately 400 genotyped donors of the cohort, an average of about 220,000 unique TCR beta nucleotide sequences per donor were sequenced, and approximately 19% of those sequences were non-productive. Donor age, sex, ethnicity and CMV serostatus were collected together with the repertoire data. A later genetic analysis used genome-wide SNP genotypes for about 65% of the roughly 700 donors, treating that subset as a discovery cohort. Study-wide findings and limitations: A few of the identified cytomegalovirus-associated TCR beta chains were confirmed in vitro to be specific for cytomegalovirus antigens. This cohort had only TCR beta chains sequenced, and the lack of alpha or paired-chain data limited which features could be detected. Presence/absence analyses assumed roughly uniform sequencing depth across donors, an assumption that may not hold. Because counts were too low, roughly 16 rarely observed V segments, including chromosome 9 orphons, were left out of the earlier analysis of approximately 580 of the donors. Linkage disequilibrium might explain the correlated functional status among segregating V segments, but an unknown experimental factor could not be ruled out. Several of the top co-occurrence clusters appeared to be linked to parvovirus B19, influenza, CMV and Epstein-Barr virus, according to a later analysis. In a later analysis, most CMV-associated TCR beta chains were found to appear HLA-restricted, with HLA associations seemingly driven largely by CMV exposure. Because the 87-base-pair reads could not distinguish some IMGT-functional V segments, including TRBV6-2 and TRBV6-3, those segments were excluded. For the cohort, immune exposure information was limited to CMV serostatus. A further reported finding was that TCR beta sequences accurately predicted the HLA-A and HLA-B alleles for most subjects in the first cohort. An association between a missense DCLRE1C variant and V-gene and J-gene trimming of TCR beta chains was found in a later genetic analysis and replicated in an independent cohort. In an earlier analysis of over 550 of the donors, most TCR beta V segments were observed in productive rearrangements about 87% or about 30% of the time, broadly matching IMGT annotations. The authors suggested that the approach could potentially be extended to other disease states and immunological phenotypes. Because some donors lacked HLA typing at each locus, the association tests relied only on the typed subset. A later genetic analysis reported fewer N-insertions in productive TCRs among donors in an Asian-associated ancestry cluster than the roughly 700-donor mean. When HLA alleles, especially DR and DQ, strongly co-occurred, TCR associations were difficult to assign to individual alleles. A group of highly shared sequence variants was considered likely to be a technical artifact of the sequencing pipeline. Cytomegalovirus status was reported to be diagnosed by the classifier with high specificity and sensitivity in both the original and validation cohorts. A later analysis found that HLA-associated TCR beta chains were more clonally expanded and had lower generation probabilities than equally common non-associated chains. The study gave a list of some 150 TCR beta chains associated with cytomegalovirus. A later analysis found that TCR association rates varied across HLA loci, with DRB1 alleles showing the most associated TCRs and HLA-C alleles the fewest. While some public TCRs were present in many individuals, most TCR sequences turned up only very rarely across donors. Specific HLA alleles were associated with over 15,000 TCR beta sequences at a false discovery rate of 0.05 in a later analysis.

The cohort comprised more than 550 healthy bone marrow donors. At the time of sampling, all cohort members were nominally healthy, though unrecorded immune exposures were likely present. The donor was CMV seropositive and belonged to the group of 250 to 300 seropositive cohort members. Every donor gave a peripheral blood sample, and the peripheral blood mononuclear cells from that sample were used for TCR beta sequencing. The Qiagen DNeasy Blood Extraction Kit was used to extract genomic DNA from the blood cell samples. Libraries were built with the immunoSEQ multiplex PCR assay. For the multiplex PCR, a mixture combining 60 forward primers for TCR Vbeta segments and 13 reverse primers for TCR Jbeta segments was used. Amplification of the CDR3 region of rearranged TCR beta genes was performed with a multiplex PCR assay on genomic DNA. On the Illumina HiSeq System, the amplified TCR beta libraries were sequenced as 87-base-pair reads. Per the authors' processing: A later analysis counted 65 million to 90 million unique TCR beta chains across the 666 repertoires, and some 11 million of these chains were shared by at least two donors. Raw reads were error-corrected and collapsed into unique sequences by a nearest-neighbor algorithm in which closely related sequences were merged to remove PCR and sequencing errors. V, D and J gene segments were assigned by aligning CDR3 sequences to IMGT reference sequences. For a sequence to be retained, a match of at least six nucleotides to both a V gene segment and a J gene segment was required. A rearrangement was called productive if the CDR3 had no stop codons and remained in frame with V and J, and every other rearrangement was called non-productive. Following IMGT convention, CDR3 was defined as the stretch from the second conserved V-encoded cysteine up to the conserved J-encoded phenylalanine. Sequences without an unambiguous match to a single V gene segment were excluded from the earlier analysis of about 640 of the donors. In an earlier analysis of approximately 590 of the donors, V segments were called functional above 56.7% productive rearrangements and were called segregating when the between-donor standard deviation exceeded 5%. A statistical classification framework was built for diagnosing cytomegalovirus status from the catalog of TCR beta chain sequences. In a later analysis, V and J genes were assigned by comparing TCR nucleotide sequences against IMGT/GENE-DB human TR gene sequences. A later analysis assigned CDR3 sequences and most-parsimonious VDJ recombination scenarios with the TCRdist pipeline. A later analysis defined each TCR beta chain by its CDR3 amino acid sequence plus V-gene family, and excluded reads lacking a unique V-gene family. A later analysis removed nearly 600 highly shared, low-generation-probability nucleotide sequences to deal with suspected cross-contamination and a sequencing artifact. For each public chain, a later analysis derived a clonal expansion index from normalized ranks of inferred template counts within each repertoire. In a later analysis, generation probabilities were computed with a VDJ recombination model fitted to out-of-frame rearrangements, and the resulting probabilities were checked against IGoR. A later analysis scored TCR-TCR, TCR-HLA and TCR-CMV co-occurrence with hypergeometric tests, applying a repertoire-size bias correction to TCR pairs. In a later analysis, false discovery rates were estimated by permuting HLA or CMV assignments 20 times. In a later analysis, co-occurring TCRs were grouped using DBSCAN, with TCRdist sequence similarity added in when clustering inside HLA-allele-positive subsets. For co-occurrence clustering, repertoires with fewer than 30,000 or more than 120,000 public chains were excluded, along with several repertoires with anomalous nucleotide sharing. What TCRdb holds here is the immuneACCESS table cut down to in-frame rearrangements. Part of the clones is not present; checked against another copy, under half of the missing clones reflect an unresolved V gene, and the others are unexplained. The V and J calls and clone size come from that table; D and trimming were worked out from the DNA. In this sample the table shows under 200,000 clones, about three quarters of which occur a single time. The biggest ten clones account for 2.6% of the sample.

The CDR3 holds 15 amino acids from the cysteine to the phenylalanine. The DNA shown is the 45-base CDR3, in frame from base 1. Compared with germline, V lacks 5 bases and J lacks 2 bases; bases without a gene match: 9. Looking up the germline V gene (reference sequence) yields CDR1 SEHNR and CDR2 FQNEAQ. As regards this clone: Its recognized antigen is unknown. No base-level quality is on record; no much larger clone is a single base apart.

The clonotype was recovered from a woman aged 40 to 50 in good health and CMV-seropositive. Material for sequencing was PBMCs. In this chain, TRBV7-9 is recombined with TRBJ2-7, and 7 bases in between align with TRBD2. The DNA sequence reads TGTGCCAGCAGCCCTGGGGAGGGGACCACCTACGAGCAGTACTTC. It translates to CASSPGEGTTYEQYF.